These T cell receptor beta chains were read from a single sample in a study of blood T cell repertoires in COVID-19. Profiling relied on immunoSEQ multiplex PCR, and the TCRdb table lists in-frame clones only, not all of them. Among fewer than 130,000 clones listed, 80% to 90% were seen once. The sample comprised peripheral blood. The receptors stem from a woman older than 75 with acute or convalescent COVID-19. Each CDR3 is given with its conserved first and last residue. Expanded clones get a size class; other rows say once, few or many, or leave the size out.

clone size	V gene	CDR3 protein
-	TRBV28	CASSLGGSYEQFF
-	TRBV7-6	CASSSYPQGIGYEQYF
once	TRBV5-6	CASSLGWASGGALETQYF
-	TRBV6-5	CASSYFGVAPTYEQYF
few	TRBV14	CASSPLAGTNYGYTF
-	TRBV6-5	CASRGGGNEQFF
once	TRBV6-1	CASSEEFGGYTGELFF
-	TRBV2	CASTGGYGTDTQYF
once	TRBV12-5	CASASRQGARQPQHF
-	TRBV4-1	CASSQVIFLEQQKPNYGYTF